This T cell receptor beta chain was sequenced in a study of cytomegalovirus exposure and HLA in healthy donors. General study points: In vitro data verified a few CMV-associated chains as specific for CMV antigens.

Repertoires were generated with immunoSEQ multiplex PCR, while TCRdb's copy carries only in-frame clones and drops some. The data hold approximately 160,000 clones, with roughly nine tenths observed a single time. CDR1 is SGHNT and CDR2 is YENEEA in the germline V gene. The length of the CDR3 is 15 residues. After removal of 5 bases from V and 1 base from J, the junction contained 3 bases not matched to a gene. As for this clone: Its specificity is not known.

The chain uses TRBV11-3 and TRBJ2-7; 12 nucleotides agree with TRBD2. This clonotype was sampled from a woman under 40 in good health and CMV-seronegative. The specimen was PBMCs. The CDR3 DNA reads as TGTGCCAGCAGCCACGGACTAGCGGGATCCTACGAGCAGTACTTC. As protein: CASSHGLAGSYEQYF.